This T cell receptor (beta chain) was sequenced during a study of beta chain features in type 1 diabetes. The table lists this clone with a few counts. Between the trimmed V and J ends, which lost 6 bases and 3 bases, there was a span of 14 bases. This CDR3 region has 14 residues. Germline values: CDR1 SNHLY, CDR2 FYNNEI. As every portion of the isolated RNA was reverse transcribed, the sequencing read expressed TCRB transcripts. Clones were sequenced by immunoSEQ multiplex PCR, and TCRdb holds only the in-frame ones, with some missing. The profile shows under 250,000 clones, around an eighth of them singletons.

The receptor was isolated from a woman aged 40 to 55 in good health. This rearrangement joins TRBV2 to TRBJ2-5; no reliable D call. Sequencing was performed on naive CD4+ T cells from blood. In nucleotides, the CDR3 is TGTGCCAGCAGGAATCGACTGGCCAAAGAGACCCAGTACTTC. It codes for CASRNRLAKETQYF.